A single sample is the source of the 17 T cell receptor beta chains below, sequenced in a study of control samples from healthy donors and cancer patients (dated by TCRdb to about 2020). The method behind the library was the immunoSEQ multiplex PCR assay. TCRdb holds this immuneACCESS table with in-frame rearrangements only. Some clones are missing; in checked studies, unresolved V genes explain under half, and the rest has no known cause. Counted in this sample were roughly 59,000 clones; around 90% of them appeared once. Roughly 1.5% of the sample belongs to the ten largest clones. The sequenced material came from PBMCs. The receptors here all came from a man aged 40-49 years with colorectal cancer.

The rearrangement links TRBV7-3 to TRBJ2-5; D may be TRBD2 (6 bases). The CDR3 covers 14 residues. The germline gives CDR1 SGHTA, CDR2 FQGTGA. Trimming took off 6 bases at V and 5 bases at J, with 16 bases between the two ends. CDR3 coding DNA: TGTGCCAGCAGTCAAACGCGGGGCGGGGAGACCCAGTACTTC. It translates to CASSQTRGGETQYF.

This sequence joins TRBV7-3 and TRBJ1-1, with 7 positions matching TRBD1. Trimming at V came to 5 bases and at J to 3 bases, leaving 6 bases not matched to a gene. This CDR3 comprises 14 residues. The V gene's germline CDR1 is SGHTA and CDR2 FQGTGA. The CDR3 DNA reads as TGTGCCAGCAGCATTATAACAGGGGACACTGAAGCTTTCTTT. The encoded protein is CASSIITGDTEAFF.

The CDR3 loop is CASSQFRVGQGAEKLFF. For the CDR3, the DNA is TGTGCCAGCAGCCAATTCCGGGTGGGACAGGGGGCGGAAAAACTGTTTTTT. The chain recombines TRBV3-1 (or the pseudogene TRBV3-2) with TRBJ1-4, with 12 bases lining up with TRBD1. CDR3 length equals 17 residues. V lost 2 bases and J lost 8; bases outside the gene matches: 9. Germline loops: CDR1 LGHDT, CDR2 YNNKEL (reference sequence).

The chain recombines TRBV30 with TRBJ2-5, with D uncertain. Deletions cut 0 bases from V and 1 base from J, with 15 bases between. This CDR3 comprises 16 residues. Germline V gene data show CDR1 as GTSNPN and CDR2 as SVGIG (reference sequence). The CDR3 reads CAWSVGFPKPQETQYF. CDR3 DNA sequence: TGTGCCTGGAGTGTAGGCTTTCCAAAACCCCAAGAGACCCAGTACTTC.

Here the CDR3 DNA reads TGTGCCAGCAGCTCTCGGGACAGGGTCAACACTGAAGCTTTCTTT. It specifies CASSSRDRVNTEAFF. The chain has TRBV7-9 and TRBJ1-1, with 9 bases matching TRBD1. The CDR3 is 15 amino acids. Germline V gene data show CDR1 as SEHNR and CDR2 as FQNEAQ (reference sequence). V dropped 4 bases and J dropped 2; count of bases not matched to a gene: 5.

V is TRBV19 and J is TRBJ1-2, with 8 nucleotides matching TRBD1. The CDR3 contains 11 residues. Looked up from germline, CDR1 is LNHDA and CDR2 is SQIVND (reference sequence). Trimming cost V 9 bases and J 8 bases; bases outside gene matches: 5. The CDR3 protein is CASRQGWGYTF. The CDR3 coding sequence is TGTGCCAGCCGACAGGGGTGGGGCTACACCTTC.

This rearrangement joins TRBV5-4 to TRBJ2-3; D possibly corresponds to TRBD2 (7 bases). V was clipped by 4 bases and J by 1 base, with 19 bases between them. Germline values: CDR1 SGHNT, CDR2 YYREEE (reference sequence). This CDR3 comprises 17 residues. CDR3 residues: CASSGEGRGAGTDTQYF. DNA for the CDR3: TGTGCCAGCAGCGGCGAGGGTCGGGGGGCCGGCACAGATACGCAGTATTTT.

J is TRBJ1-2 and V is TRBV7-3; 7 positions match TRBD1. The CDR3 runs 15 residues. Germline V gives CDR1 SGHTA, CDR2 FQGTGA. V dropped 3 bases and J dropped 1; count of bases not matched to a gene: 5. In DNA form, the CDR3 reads TGTGCCAGCAGCTTGACAGGGCTTGGTAACTATGGCTACACCTTC. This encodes CASSLTGLGNYGYTF.

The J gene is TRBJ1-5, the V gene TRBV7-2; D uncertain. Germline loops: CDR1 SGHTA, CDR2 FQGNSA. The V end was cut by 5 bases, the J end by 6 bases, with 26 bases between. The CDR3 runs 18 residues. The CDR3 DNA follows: TGTGCCAGCAGCGAGCGGACGCGTACCTCTTCGGTGGGTCAGCCCCAGCATTTT. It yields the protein CASSERTRTSSVGQPQHF.

The CDR3 DNA reads as TGTGCCAGCAGTGAAAAGCCGGTTAATCAGCCCCAGCATTTT. Its protein is CASSEKPVNQPQHF. This chain connects TRBV6-1 to TRBJ1-5; no definite D call. The germline V gene has CDR1 MNHNS and CDR2 SASEGT. The CDR3 contains 14 residues. The V end was cut by 2 bases, the J end by 4 bases, with 9 bases between.

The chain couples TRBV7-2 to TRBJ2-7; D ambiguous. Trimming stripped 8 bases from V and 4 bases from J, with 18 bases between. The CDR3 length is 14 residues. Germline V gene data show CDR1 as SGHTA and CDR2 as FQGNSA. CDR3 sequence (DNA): TGTGCCAGCCTCCAACCCGGCAGGAATTACGAGCAGTACTTC. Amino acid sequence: CASLQPGRNYEQYF.

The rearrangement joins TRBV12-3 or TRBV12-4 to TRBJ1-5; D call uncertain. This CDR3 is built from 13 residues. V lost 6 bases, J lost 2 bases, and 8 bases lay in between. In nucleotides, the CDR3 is TGTGCCAGCAGCGTAAACCGCAATCAGCCCCAGCATTTT. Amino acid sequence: CASSVNRNQPQHF.

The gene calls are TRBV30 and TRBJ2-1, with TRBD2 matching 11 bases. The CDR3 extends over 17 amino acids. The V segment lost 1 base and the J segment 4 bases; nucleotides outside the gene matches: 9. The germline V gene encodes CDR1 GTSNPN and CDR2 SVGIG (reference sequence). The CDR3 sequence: CAWSAPPSGGPYNEQFF. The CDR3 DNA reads TGTGCCTGGAGTGCTCCCCCTAGCGGGGGGCCGTACAATGAGCAGTTCTTC.

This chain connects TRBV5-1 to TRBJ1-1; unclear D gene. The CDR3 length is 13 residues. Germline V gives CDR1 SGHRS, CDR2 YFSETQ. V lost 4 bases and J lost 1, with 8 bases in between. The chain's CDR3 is CASSSTENTEAFF. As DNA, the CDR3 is TGCGCCAGCAGCAGTACAGAGAACACTGAAGCTTTCTTT.

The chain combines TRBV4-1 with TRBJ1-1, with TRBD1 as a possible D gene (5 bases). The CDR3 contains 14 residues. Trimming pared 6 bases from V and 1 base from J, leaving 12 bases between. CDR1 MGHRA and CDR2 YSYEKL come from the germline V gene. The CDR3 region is CASRGVLKNTEAFF. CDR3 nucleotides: TGCGCCAGCAGGGGGGTGTTGAAGAACACTGAAGCTTTCTTT.

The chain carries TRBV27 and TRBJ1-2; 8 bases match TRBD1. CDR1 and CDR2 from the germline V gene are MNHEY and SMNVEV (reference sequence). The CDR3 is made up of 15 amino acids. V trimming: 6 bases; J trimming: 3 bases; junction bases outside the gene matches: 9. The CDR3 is CASRAVGQAHYGYTF. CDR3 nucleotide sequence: TGTGCCAGCAGGGCCGTGGGACAGGCTCACTATGGCTACACCTTC.

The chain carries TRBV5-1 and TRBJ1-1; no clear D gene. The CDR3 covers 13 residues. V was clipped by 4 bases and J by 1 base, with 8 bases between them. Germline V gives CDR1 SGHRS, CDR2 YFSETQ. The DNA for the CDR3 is TGCGCCAGCAGCCTAAAGAAGAACACTGAAGCTTTCTTT. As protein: CASSLKKNTEAFF.